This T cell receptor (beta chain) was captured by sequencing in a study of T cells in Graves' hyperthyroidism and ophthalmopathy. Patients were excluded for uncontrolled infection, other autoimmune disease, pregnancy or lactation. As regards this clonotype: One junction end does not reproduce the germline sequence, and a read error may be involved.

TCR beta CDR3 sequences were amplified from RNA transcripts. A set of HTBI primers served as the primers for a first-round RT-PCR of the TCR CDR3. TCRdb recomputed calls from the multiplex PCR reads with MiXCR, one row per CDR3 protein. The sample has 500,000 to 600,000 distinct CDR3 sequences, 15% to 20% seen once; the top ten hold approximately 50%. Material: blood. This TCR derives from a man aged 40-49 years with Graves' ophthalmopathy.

The DNA of the CDR3 is TGCGCCAGCAGAGAGAAACTCCCCGACAGGAGTTGCAATCAGCCCCAGCATTTT. Its translation is CASREKLPDRSCNQPQHF. This chain joins TRBV6-1 and TRBJ1-5; a possible D gene is TRBD1 (6 bases). The CDR3 is 18 residues long. Germline assignment: CDR1 MNHNS and CDR2 SASEGT.